This T cell receptor beta chain came from a study of cytomegalovirus exposure and HLA in healthy donors. Study-wide results and caveats: HLA allele associations emerged for roughly 17,000 TCR beta sequences in a later analysis, at 0.05 false discovery rate. Sequencing likely caused a cluster of highly shared sequence variants.

To note about this clone: Its antigen is still unknown.

In the PCR, 60 Vbeta and 13 Jbeta primers were used. Sequenced by immunoSEQ multiplex PCR; TCRdb stores in-frame clones only, minus some. The repertoire holds around 130,000 clones, about four fifths seen once, with about 4% in the top ten. The receptor was isolated from a woman aged 40 to 55 in good health and CMV-seronegative. The sample taken for sequencing was PBMCs.

The DNA for the CDR3 is TGTGCCAGCACTCCGTATGCGGGGGCCTCCCCCTATGGCTACACCTTC. This translates into CASTPYAGASPYGYTF. The rearrangement uses TRBV27 and TRBJ1-2; weak D call: TRBD1 (6 bases). Trimming shortened V by 7 bases and J by 4 bases, and 22 bases separated the two germline ends. Germline CDR1 and CDR2: MNHEY and SMNVEV (reference sequence). The CDR3 spans 16 residues.